These 8 T cell receptor beta chains originate from one sample sequenced in a study of technical replicates of blood from several donors. TCRdb keeps only in-frame clones here, not all; method: immunoSEQ multiplex PCR. The sample carries tens of thousands of clones, around 97% recorded once. Sequencing was carried out using T cells isolated from PBMCs. The receptors shown here come from a human donor in good health.

The chain employs TRBV5-7 and TRBJ1-5; tentative D call: TRBD1 (5 bases). TRBV5-7 is recorded as an ORF, its role being uncertain. The CDR3 totals 12 residues. DNA of the CDR3: TGTGGCGAACAGGTCTACAATCAGCCCCAGCATTTT. This sequence encodes CGEQVYNQPQHF.

This chain connects TRBV28 to TRBJ1-1; possibly TRBD1 for D (5 bases). The CDR3 extends over 15 amino acids. Trimming pared 2 bases from V and 1 base from J, leaving 11 bases between. Looked up from germline, CDR1 is MDHEN and CDR2 is SYDVKM. CDR3 protein: CASSLEVTGNTEAFF. Written as DNA, the CDR3 is TGTGCCAGCAGTTTAGAAGTTACAGGGAACACTGAAGCTTTCTTT.

The chain links TRBV30 to TRBJ2-3; TRBD2 might be the D (5 bases). This CDR3 has 16 residues. Trimming took off 2 bases at V and 3 bases at J, with 18 bases between the two ends. Germline CDR1 reads GTSNPN; CDR2 reads SVGIG (reference sequence). The CDR3 here is CAWSQWWESGTDTQYF. CDR3 nucleotides: TGTGCCTGGAGTCAGTGGTGGGAGTCGGGAACAGATACGCAGTATTTT.

This chain links TRBV19 with TRBJ2-1, with TRBD2 matching 13 bases. The CDR3 spans 15 residues. Germline V lookup: CDR1 LNHDA, CDR2 SQIVND (reference sequence). With 5 bases clipped from V and 8 bases from J, the junction kept 6 bases outside the gene matches. The CDR3 sequence: CASSWTSGRSDEQFF. For the CDR3, the DNA is TGTGCCAGTAGTTGGACTAGCGGGAGATCGGATGAGCAGTTCTTC.

The chain has TRBV19 and TRBJ1-1; TRBD1 matches at 8 bases. The junction had 11 bases not matched to a gene; V was cut back by 6 bases and J by 8 bases. Germline V CDR1 and CDR2: LNHDA, SQIVND (reference sequence). The CDR3 has 14 residues. CDR3 in DNA: TGTGCCAGTAGGTCGTACCGGGACAGGCAAGAAGCTTTCTTT. It specifies CASRSYRDRQEAFF. Combining the CDR3 with reference TRBV19 and TRBJ1-1 gives the whole variable domain DGGITQSPKYLFRKEGQNVTLSCEQNLNHDAMYWYRQDPGQGLRLIYYSQIVNDFQKGDIAEGYSVSREKKESFPLTVTSAQKNPTAFYLCASRSYRDRQEAFFGQGTRLTVV.

As concerns this clone: One end of the junction is discordant with germline, which a read error may explain. The chain recombines TRBV18 with TRBJ2-7; D is perhaps TRBD1 (5 bases). CDR1 KGHSH and CDR2 LQKENI come from the germline V gene. The CDR3 has 12 amino acids. The CDR3 reads CASSHPQGDLNF. The CDR3 nucleotides are TGTGCCAGCTCACACCCCCAGGGCGACCTAAACTTC. Together with reference TRBV18 and TRBJ2-7, the CDR3 gives the full variable domain: NAGVMQNPRHLVRRRGQEARLRCSPMKGHSHVYWYRQLPEEGLKFMVYLQKENIIDESGMPKERFSAEFPKEGPSILRIQQVVRGDSAAYFCASSHPQGDLNFGPGTRLTVT.

The rearrangement joins TRBV6-6 to TRBJ1-1; 8 positions match TRBD1. The CDR3 extends over 12 amino acids. V lost 8 bases and J lost 7; bases outside the gene matches: 6. Germline CDR1 and CDR2: MNHNY and SVGAGI (reference sequence). CDR3 protein: CASGDRKVEAFF. The CDR3 DNA sequence: TGTGCCAGCGGGGACAGGAAAGTTGAAGCTTTCTTT.

This sequence joins TRBV30 and TRBJ1-3; perhaps TRBD1 as D (5 bases). Germline values: CDR1 GTSNPN, CDR2 SVGIG (reference sequence). V was cut by 3 bases and J by 4 bases, with 10 bases left in between. This CDR3 is 13 amino acids long. Here the CDR3 reads CAWSPGLGNTIYF. The CDR3 DNA follows: TGTGCCTGGAGCCCGGGACTCGGAAACACCATATATTTT.